The text below deals with one T cell receptor (beta chain). Its antigen is not known. The sample originates from a study of shared clonotypes between healthy human individuals. Study in general: Per donor, CD8 memory used one plate, CD8 naive used two, CD4 memory used three and CD4 naive used three. Study-wide findings and caveats: A handful of donors had 4% to 5% of their naive CD4 clonotypes in common.

From germline, CDR1 is SGHNT and CDR2 YYREEE (reference sequence). V dropped 9 bases and J dropped 6 bases, with 25 bases sitting between them. There are 15 residues in the CDR3. Generated by immunoSEQ multiplex PCR, the TCRdb table keeps only in-frame clones and is missing some. Here the sample spans approximately 1.5 million clones, 95% to 99% being singletons. Source material: naive CD4+ T cells sorted from blood. Sample subset: CD45RA+ positively selected. This clonotype originated in a man aged 25-40 years in good health. The chain carries TRBV5-4 and TRBJ2-7; D may be TRBD2 (6 bases). The DNA for the CDR3 is TGTGCCACCTTAGCGGCGGGACTCGTGGGTGGCGAGCAGTACTTC. Translation gives CATLAAGLVGGEQYF.